This T cell receptor beta chain was retrieved from a study of shared clonotypes between healthy human individuals. CDR3 size: 10 residues. Trimming stripped 5 bases from V and 1 base from J, with 2 bases between. The germline gives CDR1 GTSNPN, CDR2 SVGIG (reference sequence). The protocol was immunoSEQ multiplex PCR, while the TCRdb copy is restricted to in-frame clones and leaves out a portion. The sample holds about 1.5 million clones; approximately 98% are singletons and the top ten take about 0.42%. This clone was observed a few times. This CDR3 is also generated by other DNA sequences in the sample.

The gene calls are TRBV30 and TRBJ1-1; D remains unclear. The sequencing input was naive CD4+ T cells sorted from blood. The subset was: CD45RA+ positively selected. The source is a man aged 30 to 45 in good health. CDR3 coding DNA: TGTGCCTGGGGGAACACTGAAGCTTTCTTT. Its protein is CAWGNTEAFF.